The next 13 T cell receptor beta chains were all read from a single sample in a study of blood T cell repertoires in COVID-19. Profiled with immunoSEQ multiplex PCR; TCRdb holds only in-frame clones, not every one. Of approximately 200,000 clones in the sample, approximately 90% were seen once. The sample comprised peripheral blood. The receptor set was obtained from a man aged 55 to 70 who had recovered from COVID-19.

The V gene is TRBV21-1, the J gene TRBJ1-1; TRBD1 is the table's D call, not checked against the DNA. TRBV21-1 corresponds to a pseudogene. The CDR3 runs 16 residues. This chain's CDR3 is CASNLGQGPRDSEAFF. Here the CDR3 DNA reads TGTGCCAGCAACCTAGGACAGGGGCCTCGAGATTCTGAAGCTTTCTTT.

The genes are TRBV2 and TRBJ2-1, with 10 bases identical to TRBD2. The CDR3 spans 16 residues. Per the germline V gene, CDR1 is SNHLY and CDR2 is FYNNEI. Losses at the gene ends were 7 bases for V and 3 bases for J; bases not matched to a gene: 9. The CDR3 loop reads CASTPYSGRGYNEQFF. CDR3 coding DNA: TGTGCCAGCACCCCGTACAGCGGGAGGGGCTACAATGAGCAGTTCTTC.

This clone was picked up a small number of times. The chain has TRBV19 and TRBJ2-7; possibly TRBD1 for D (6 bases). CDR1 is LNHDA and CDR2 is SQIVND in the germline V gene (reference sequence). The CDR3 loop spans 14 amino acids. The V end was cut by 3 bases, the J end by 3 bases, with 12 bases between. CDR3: CASSISPGDYEQYF. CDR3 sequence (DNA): TGTGCCAGTAGTATCAGCCCAGGGGACTACGAGCAGTACTTC.

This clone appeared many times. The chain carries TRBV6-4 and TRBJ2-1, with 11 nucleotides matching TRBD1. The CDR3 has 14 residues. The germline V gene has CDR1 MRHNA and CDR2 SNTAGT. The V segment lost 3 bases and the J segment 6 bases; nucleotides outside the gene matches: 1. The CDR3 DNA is TGTGCCAGCAGTGAAGGGACAGGGGGCAATGAGCAGTTCTTC. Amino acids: CASSEGTGGNEQFF.

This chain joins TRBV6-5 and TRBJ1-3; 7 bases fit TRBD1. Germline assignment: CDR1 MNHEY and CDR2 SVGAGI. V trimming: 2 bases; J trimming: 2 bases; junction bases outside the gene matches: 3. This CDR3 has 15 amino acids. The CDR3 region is CASSYQGVAGNTIYF. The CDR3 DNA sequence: TGTGCCAGCAGTTACCAGGGGGTGGCTGGAAACACCATATATTTT.

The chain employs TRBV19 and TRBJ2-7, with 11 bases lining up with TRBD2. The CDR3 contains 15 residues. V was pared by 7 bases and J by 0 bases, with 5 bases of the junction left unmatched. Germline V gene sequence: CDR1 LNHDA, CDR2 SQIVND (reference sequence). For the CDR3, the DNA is TGTGCCAGTATGACTAGCGGGACGAGCTCCTACGAGCAGTACTTC. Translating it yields CASMTSGTSSYEQYF.

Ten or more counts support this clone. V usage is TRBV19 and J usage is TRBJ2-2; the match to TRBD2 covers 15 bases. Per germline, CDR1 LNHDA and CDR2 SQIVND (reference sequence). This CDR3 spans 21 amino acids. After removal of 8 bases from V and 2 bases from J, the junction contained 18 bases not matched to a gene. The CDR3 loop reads CASYSVYTGTSGRPNTGELFF. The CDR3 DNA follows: TGTGCCAGTTATTCTGTCTATACCGGGACTAGCGGGAGGCCAAACACCGGGGAGCTGTTTTTT.

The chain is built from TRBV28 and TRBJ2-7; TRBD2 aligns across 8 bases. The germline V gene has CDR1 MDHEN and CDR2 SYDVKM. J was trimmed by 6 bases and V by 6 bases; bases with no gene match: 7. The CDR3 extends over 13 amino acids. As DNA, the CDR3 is TGTGCCAGCAGAAGCGGGGGATTGGTCGAGCAGTACTTC. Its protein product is CASRSGGLVEQYF.

CDR3 DNA: TGTGCCTGGAGTGTCGCTCATACTACTGAAGCTTTCTTT. Translation gives CAWSVAHTTEAFF. This rearrangement joins TRBV30 to TRBJ1-1; no clear D gene. Germline V CDR1 and CDR2: GTSNPN, SVGIG (reference sequence). V was clipped by 0 bases and J by 5 bases, with 10 bases between them. The CDR3 loop spans 13 amino acids.

CDR3 DNA: TGTGCCTGGAGTGTTAATCACTATGGCTACACCTTC. Translation gives CAWSVNHYGYTF. The chain links TRBV30 to TRBJ1-2; D is unresolved. The CDR3 length is 12 residues. CDR1 and CDR2 (germline): GTSNPN, SVGIG (reference sequence). V was shortened by 0 bases and J by 3 bases, with 5 bases between the two germline ends. The whole variable domain, filled in from reference TRBV30 and TRBJ1-2, reads SQTIHQWPATLVQPVGSPLSLECTVEGTSNPNLYWYRQAAGRGLQLLFYSVGIGQISSEVPQNLSASRPQDRQFILSSKKLLLSDSGFYLCAWSVNHYGYTFGSGTRLTVV.

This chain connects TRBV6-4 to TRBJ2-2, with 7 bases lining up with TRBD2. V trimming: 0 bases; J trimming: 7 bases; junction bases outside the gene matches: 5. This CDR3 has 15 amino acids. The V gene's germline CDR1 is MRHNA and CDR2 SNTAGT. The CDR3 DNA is TGTGCCAGCAGTGACTCGATACGGGAGGTCGGGGAGCTGTTTTTT. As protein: CASSDSIREVGELFF.

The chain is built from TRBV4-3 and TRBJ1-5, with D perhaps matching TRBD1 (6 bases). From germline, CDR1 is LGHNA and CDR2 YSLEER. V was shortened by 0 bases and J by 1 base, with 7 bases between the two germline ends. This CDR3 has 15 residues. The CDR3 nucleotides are TGCGCCAGCAGCCAAGACGGACAGAGCAATCAGCCCCAGCATTTT. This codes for CASSQDGQSNQPQHF.

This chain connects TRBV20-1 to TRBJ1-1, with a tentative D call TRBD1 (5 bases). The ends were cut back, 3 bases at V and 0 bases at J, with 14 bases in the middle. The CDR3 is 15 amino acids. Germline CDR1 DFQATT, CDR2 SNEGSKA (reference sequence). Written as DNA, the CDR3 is TGCAGTGCTAGTAGGGGAGGGACGTTGAACACTGAAGCTTTCTTT. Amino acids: CSASRGGTLNTEAFF.